This T cell receptor (beta chain) was recorded in a study of radiation and T cells in renal cell carcinoma. Study conclusions and caveats: From baseline, blood top tumor clonotypes peaked at 2 weeks post-radiation.

About this clone: No antigen is known for it.

Time point here: blood 2 weeks post-SBRT. Treatment reported: 15 Gy SBRT to primary tumor, nephrectomy 4 weeks later. This renal cell carcinoma was of the clear cell type. V gave up 0 bases and J gave up 7 bases, with 4 bases separating them. This CDR3 has 12 residues. The germline V gene has CDR1 LNHDA and CDR2 SQIVND (reference sequence). The protocol was immunoSEQ multiplex PCR, while the TCRdb copy is restricted to in-frame clones and leaves out a portion. This sample carries some 120,000 clones, 81% of them seen once, and the ten largest clones take about 1.9%. This TCR was sampled from a woman aged 55-69 years with renal cell carcinoma. The sequencing here drew on blood, taken from a patient whose treatment included radiotherapy and nephrectomy. V gene TRBV19 combines with J gene TRBJ1-5; no definite D call. The CDR3 is CASSIDRQPQHF. The DNA for the CDR3 is TGTGCCAGTAGTATAGATCGGCAGCCCCAGCATTTT. Full variable domain (rest looked up from reference TRBV19 and TRBJ1-5): DGGITQSPKYLFRKEGQNVTLSCEQNLNHDAMYWYRQDPGQGLRLIYYSQIVNDFQKGDIAEGYSVSREKKESFPLTVTSAQKNPTAFYLCASSIDRQPQHFGDGTRLSIL.